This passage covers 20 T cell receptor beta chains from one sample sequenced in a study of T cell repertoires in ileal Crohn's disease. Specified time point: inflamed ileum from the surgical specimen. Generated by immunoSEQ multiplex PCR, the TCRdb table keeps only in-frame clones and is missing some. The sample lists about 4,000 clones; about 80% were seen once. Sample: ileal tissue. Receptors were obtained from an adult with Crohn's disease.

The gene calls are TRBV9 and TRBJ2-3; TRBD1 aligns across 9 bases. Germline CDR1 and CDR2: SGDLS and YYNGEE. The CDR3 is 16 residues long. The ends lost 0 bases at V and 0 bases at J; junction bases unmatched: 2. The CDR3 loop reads CASSVGTGASTDTQYF. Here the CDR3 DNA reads TGTGCCAGCAGCGTAGGGACAGGGGCTAGCACAGATACGCAGTATTTT.

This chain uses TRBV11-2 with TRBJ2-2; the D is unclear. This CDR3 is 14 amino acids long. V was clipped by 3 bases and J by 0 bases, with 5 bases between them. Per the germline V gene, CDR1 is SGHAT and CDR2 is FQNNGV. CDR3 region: CASSLLANTGELFF. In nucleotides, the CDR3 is TGTGCCAGCAGCTTGCTGGCGAACACCGGGGAGCTGTTTTTT.

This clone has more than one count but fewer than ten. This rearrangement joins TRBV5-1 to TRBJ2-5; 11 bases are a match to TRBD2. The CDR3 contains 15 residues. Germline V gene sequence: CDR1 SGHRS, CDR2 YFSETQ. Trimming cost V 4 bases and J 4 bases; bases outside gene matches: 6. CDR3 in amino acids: CASSTTSGSGETQYF. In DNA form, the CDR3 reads TGCGCCAGCAGCACCACTAGCGGGAGTGGAGAGACCCAGTACTTC.

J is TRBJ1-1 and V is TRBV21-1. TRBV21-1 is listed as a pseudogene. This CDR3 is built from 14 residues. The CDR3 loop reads CASSKPRGGTEAFF. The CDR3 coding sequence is TGTGCCAGCAGCAAGCCTAGGGGGGGCACTGAAGCTTTCTTT.

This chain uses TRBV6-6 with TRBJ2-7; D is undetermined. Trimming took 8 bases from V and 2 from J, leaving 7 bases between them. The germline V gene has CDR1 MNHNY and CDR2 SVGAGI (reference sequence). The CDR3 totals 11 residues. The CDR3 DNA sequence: TGTGCCAGCCAACGGACCTACGAGCAGTACTTC. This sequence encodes CASQRTYEQYF.

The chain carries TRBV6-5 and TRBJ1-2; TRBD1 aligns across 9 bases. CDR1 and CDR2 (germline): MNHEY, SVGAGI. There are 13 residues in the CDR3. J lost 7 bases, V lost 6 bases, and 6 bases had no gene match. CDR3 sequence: CASRTGGVSGYTF. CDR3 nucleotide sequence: TGTGCCAGCAGGACAGGGGGGGTCTCTGGCTACACCTTC.

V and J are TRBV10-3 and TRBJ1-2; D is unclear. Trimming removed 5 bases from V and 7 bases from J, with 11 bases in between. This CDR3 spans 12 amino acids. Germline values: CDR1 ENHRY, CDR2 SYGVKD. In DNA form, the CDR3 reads TGTGCCATCAGTACCCCGGTGGGTGGCTACACCTTC. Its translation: CAISTPVGGYTF.

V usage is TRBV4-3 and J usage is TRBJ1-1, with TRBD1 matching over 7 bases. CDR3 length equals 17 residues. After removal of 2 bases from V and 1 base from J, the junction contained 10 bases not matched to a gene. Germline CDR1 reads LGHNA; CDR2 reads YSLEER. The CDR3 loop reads CASSQRHRGSENTEAFF. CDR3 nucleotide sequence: TGCGCCAGCAGCCAAAGACACAGGGGTAGCGAGAACACTGAAGCTTTCTTT.

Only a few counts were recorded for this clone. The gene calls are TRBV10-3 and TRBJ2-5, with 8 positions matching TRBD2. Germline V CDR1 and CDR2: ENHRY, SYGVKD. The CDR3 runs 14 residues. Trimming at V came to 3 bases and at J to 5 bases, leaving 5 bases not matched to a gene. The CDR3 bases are TGTGCCATCAGTGACAGTAGCGGGGAGGAGACCCAGTACTTC. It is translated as CAISDSSGEETQYF.

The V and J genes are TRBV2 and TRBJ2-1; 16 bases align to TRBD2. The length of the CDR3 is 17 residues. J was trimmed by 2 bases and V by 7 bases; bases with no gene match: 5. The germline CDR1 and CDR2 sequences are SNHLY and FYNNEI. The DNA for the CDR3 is TGTGCCAGCAAGGGACTAGCGGGGGGGCGTCCCTACAATGAGCAGTTCTTC. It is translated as CASKGLAGGRPYNEQFF.

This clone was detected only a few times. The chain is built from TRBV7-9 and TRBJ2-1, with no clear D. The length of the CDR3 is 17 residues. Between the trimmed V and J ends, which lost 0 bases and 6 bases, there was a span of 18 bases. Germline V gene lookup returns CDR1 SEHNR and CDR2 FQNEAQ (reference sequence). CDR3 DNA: TGTGCCAGCAGCTTAGCGGCGGCCAAGTTAGGGTCCAATGAGCAGTTCTTC. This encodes CASSLAAAKLGSNEQFF. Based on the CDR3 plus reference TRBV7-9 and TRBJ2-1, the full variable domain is DTGVSQNPRHKITKRGQNVTFRCDPISEHNRLYWYRQTLGQGPEFLTYFQNEAQLEKSRLLSDRFSAERPKGSFSTLEIQRTEQGDSAMYLCASSLAAAKLGSNEQFFGPGTRLTVL.

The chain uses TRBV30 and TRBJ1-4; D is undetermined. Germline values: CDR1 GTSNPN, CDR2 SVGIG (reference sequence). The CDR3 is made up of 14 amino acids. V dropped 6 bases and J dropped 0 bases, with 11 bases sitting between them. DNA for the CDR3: TGTGCCTGCCTTCAAAGGACAACTAATGAAAAACTGTTTTTT. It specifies CACLQRTTNEKLFF. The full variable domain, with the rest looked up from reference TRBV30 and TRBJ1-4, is SQTIHQWPATLVQPVGSPLSLECTVEGTSNPNLYWYRQAAGRGLQLLFYSVGIGQISSEVPQNLSASRPQDRQFILSSKKLLLSDSGFYLCACLQRTTNEKLFFGSGTQLSVL.

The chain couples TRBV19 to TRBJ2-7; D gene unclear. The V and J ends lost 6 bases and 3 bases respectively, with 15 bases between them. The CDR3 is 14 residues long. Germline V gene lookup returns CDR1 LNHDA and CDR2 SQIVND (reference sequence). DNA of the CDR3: TGTGCCAGTAGCCCGGGCAGGTCTTACTACGAGCAGTACTTC. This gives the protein CASSPGRSYYEQYF.

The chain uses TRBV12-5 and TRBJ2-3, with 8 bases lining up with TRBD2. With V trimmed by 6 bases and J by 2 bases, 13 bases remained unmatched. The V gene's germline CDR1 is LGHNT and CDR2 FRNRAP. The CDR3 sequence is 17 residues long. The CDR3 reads CASGPMPLAGITDTQYF. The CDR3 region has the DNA TGTGCTAGTGGCCCCATGCCCTTAGCGGGGATCACAGATACGCAGTATTTT.

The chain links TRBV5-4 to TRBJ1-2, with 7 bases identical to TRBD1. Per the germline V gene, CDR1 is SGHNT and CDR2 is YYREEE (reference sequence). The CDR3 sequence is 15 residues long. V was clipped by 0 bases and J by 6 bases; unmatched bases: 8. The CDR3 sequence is CASSLDPTGRDGYTF. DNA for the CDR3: TGTGCCAGCAGCTTGGATCCGACAGGGAGGGATGGCTACACCTTC.

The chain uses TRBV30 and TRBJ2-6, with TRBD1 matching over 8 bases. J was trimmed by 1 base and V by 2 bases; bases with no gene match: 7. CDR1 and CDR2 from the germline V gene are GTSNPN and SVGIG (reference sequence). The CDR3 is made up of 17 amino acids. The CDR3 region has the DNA TGTGCCTGGAGTAAGGACAGGGTGCGGTCTGGGGCCAACGTCCTGACTTTC. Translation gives CAWSKDRVRSGANVLTF.

This CDR3 is CASSRGFQGETQYF. CDR3 DNA: TGTGCCAGCAGCCGGGGATTCCAGGGGGAGACCCAGTACTTC. This sequence joins TRBV7-9 and TRBJ2-5, with D possibly matching TRBD1 (6 bases). The length of the CDR3 is 14 residues. Trimming shortened V by 5 bases and J by 5 bases, and 15 bases separated the two germline ends. CDR1 and CDR2 (germline): SEHNR, FQNEAQ (reference sequence). The full variable domain, rest sourced from reference TRBV7-9 and TRBJ2-5, is DTGVSQNPRHKITKRGQNVTFRCDPISEHNRLYWYRQTLGQGPEFLTYFQNEAQLEKSRLLSDRFSAERPKGSFSTLEIQRTEQGDSAMYLCASSRGFQGETQYFGPGTRLLVL.

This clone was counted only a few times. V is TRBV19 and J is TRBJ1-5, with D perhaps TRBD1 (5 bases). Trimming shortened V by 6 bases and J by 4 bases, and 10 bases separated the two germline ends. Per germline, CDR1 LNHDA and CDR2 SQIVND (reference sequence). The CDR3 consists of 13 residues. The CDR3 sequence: CASRLQANQPQHF. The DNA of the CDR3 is TGTGCCAGTAGGTTACAGGCGAATCAGCCCCAGCATTTT.

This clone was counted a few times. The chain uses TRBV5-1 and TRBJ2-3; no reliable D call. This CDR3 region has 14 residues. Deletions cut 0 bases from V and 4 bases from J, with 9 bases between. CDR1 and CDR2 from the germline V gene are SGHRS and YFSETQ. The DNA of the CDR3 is TGCGCCAGCAGCTTGGCATGGACGGCAGATACGCAGTATTTT. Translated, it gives CASSLAWTADTQYF.

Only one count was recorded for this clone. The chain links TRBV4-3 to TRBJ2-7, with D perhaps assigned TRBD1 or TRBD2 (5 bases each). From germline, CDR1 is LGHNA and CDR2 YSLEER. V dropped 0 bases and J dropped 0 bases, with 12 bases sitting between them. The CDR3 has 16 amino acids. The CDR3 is CASSQDGAPSSYEQYF. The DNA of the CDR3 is TGCGCCAGCAGCCAAGACGGGGCGCCCAGCTCCTACGAGCAGTACTTC.